Each of the 27 T cell receptor beta chains below was sequenced from the same sample in a study of T cell responses to AZD1222 COVID-19 vaccine. Some clones are missing from TCRdb's copy, which holds only in-frame ones; the method was immunoSEQ multiplex PCR. Of about 130,000 clones listed, approximately 88% are singletons. Sequencing used peripheral blood, obtained on day 0 of AZD1222 vaccination. These TCRs come from an adult in good health.

The chain combines TRBV7-8 with TRBJ2-2; D gene unclear. V shed 2 bases and J shed 5 bases, with 9 bases lying between them. CDR3 size: 14 residues. The V gene's germline CDR1 is SGHVS and CDR2 FQNEAQ. The CDR3 region is CASSLIRYTGELFF. CDR3 sequence (DNA): TGTGCCAGCAGCTTAATTCGTTATACCGGGGAGCTGTTTTTT.

This clone was seen a handful of times. The rearrangement joins TRBV5-4 to TRBJ2-5, with TRBD2 matching 8 bases. This CDR3 contains 14 residues. V lost 4 bases, J lost 1 base, and 3 bases stayed unmatched. From germline, CDR1 is SGHNT and CDR2 YYREEE (reference sequence). The DNA of the CDR3 is TGTGCCAGCAGCCGGGGGGGCCCCCAAGAGACCCAGTACTTC. Encoded protein: CASSRGGPQETQYF.

This clone appeared a single time. The gene calls are TRBV6-5 and TRBJ1-6; D call uncertain. V lost 8 bases and J lost 7, with 12 bases in between. The CDR3 consists of 13 residues. Germline V gene lookup returns CDR1 MNHEY and CDR2 SVGAGI. The CDR3 nucleotides are TGTGCCAGCTCTCTCCCCGACAATTCACCCCTCCACTTT. It is translated as CASSLPDNSPLHF.

This chain connects TRBV15 to TRBJ1-2; TRBD1 matches at 7 bases. Germline assignment: CDR1 LNHNV and CDR2 YYDKDF (reference sequence). There are 15 residues in the CDR3. Trimming cost V 0 bases and J 6 bases; bases outside gene matches: 7. The CDR3 bases are TGTGCCACCAGCAGAGATCGAGGGGGCGCGGATGGCTACACCTTC. Its translation is CATSRDRGGADGYTF.

This chain links TRBV19 with TRBJ1-1; no definite D call. In germline, CDR1 is LNHDA, CDR2 SQIVND (reference sequence). CDR3 length: 15 residues. The germline V and J ends were trimmed by 0 bases and 0 bases, with 8 bases remaining between them. The CDR3 sequence is CASSIDESLNTEAFF. The CDR3 bases are TGTGCCAGTAGTATAGACGAGTCCCTGAACACTGAAGCTTTCTTT.

In regard to this clone: The sample carries other DNA sequences with the same CDR3. CDR3 loop: CASSLRTGRNTEAFF. In DNA, the CDR3 is TGTGCCAGCAGCCTCCGGACAGGGAGGAACACTGAAGCTTTCTTT. The rearrangement uses TRBV14 and TRBJ1-1; 8 bases are shared with TRBD1. V was pared by 4 bases and J by 1 base, with 5 bases of the junction left unmatched. CDR3 size: 15 residues. CDR1 and CDR2 from the germline V gene are SGHDN and FVKESK.

V is TRBV19 and J is TRBJ2-2, with 7 bases matching TRBD1. CDR1 is LNHDA, CDR2 SQIVND, per germline (reference sequence). With V trimmed by 5 bases and J by 5 bases, 17 bases remained unmatched. The length of the CDR3 is 18 residues. The CDR3 loop reads CASSHTLRESRGTGELFF. DNA for the CDR3: TGTGCCAGTAGTCATACCCTCAGGGAGTCCAGGGGGACCGGGGAGCTGTTTTTT.

V gene TRBV29-1 combines with J gene TRBJ1-2; 7 nucleotides agree with TRBD1. Trimming at V came to 6 bases and at J to 2 bases, leaving 9 bases not matched to a gene. Germline CDR1 is SQVTM and CDR2 is ANQGSEA. The CDR3 consists of 14 residues. CDR3 loop: CSVEYLTGNYGYTF. Written as DNA, the CDR3 is TGCAGCGTAGAGTACTTGACAGGGAACTATGGCTACACCTTC.

This clone was counted a single time. CDR3 sequence: CASSPLAGGPGEQFF. Written as DNA, the CDR3 is TGTGCCAGCAGTCCCCTAGCGGGGGGGCCGGGTGAGCAGTTCTTC. The genes are TRBV6-5 and TRBJ2-1, with TRBD2 identical over 12 bases. Per the germline V gene, CDR1 is MNHEY and CDR2 is SVGAGI. The V segment lost 5 bases and the J segment 9 bases; nucleotides outside the gene matches: 8. The CDR3 sequence is 15 residues long.

V and J are TRBV7-8 and TRBJ1-4; 9 nucleotides line up with TRBD1. The germline V gene has CDR1 SGHVS and CDR2 FQNEAQ. J lost 7 bases, V lost 5 bases, and 8 bases had no gene match. The CDR3 is 15 amino acids. The CDR3 DNA is TGTGCCAGCAGCCTGGACAGGGGACAAAGTGAAAAACTGTTTTTT. As protein: CASSLDRGQSEKLFF.

This chain joins TRBV27 and TRBJ1-5; unclear D gene. From germline, CDR1 is MNHEY and CDR2 SMNVEV (reference sequence). The CDR3 covers 13 residues. Trimming took off 6 bases at V and 0 bases at J, with 6 bases between the two ends. CDR3: CASSRNSNQPQHF. The CDR3 DNA sequence: TGTGCCAGCAGCCGAAATAGCAATCAGCCCCAGCATTTT.

V and J are TRBV19 and TRBJ1-1; possibly TRBD1 for D (6 bases). The CDR3 loop spans 13 amino acids. CDR1 and CDR2 (germline): LNHDA, SQIVND (reference sequence). V dropped 5 bases and J dropped 2 bases, with 9 bases sitting between them. The CDR3 loop reads CASSSDRNTEAFF. The CDR3 region has the DNA TGTGCCAGTAGTTCGGACAGAAACACTGAAGCTTTCTTT. Looking up the rest from reference TRBV19 and TRBJ1-1 gives the full variable domain: DGGITQSPKYLFRKEGQNVTLSCEQNLNHDAMYWYRQDPGQGLRLIYYSQIVNDFQKGDIAEGYSVSREKKESFPLTVTSAQKNPTAFYLCASSSDRNTEAFFGQGTRLTVV.

V and J are TRBV28 and TRBJ1-4, with D hard to call. The CDR3 runs to 14 residues. Trimming cost V 3 bases and J 5 bases, with 10 bases left between them. Per the germline V gene, CDR1 is MDHEN and CDR2 is SYDVKM. For the CDR3, the DNA is TGTGCCAGCAGTTTGATAGGGCCGAATGAAAAACTGTTTTTT. Its translation is CASSLIGPNEKLFF. Together with reference TRBV28 and TRBJ1-4, the CDR3 gives the full variable domain: DVKVTQSSRYLVKRTGEKVFLECVQDMDHENMFWYRQDPGLGLRLIYFSYDVKMKEKGDIPEGYSVSREKKERFSLILESASTNQTSMYLCASSLIGPNEKLFFGSGTQLSVL.

The J gene is TRBJ1-5, the V gene TRBV3-1 (or the pseudogene TRBV3-2), with D unclear. The length of the CDR3 is 14 residues. The V and J ends lost 0 bases and 0 bases respectively, with 3 bases between them. From germline, CDR1 is LGHDT and CDR2 YNNKEL (reference sequence). The CDR3 sequence: CASSQELSNQPQHF. The DNA for the CDR3 is TGTGCCAGCAGCCAAGAACTTAGCAATCAGCCCCAGCATTTT.

The chain combines TRBV7-2 with TRBJ2-6; 10 bases are shared with TRBD1. V shed 5 bases, J shed 8 bases, and the junction held 6 bases outside the gene matches. Germline V CDR1 and CDR2: SGHTA, FQGNSA. The CDR3 totals 15 residues. The CDR3 spells CASSLQTGGTNVLTF. The CDR3, as DNA: TGTGCCAGCAGCCTGCAGACAGGGGGCACCAACGTCCTGACTTTC.

The CDR3 DNA reads as TGTGCCAGCAGAAAACAGATCATTCAAGAGACCCAGTACTTC. This codes for CASRKQIIQETQYF. J is TRBJ2-5 and V is TRBV2; no definite D call. Germline V gene sequence: CDR1 SNHLY, CDR2 FYNNEI. V lost 6 bases, J lost 2 bases, and 13 bases lay in between. The CDR3 is made up of 14 amino acids.

The chain has TRBV9 and TRBJ1-4; D is unclear. CDR3 length: 18 residues. The V gene's germline CDR1 is SGDLS and CDR2 YYNGEE. V shed 0 bases and J shed 2 bases, with 17 bases lying between them. CDR3 DNA: TGTGCCAGCAGCGTAGGGAGAATCCCAGGAAGGACTAATGAAAAACTGTTTTTT. This encodes CASSVGRIPGRTNEKLFF.

The CDR3, as DNA: TGTGCCAGCAGCCCCGGGCCACACAATGAGCAGTTCTTC. This codes for CASSPGPHNEQFF. J is TRBJ2-1 and V is TRBV5-5, with unresolved D. Trimming stripped 4 bases from V and 5 bases from J, with 10 bases between. Germline CDR1 is SGHKS and CDR2 is YYEKEE (reference sequence). The CDR3 covers 13 residues.

The rearrangement uses TRBV5-1 and TRBJ1-6; 7 bases agree with TRBD1. Germline V gene data show CDR1 as SGHRS and CDR2 as YFSETQ. V gave up 4 bases and J gave up 10 bases; unmatched junction bases: 17. The CDR3 totals 17 residues. In nucleotides, the CDR3 is TGCGCCAGCAGCCCTGATACCACGACAGGGTCAACCTCACCCCTCCACTTT. This codes for CASSPDTTTGSTSPLHF.

This clone was observed a few times. J is TRBJ1-6 and V is TRBV7-9; D not certain. The CDR3 runs 14 residues. Germline CDR1 reads SEHNR; CDR2 reads FQNEAQ (reference sequence). The V and J ends lost 6 bases and 7 bases respectively, with 13 bases between them. The CDR3, as DNA: TGTGCCAGCAGAACGGCCCTGGGGAATTCACCCCTCCACTTT. Translating gives CASRTALGNSPLHF. The whole variable domain, filled in from reference TRBV7-9 and TRBJ1-6, reads DTGVSQNPRHKITKRGQNVTFRCDPISEHNRLYWYRQTLGQGPEFLTYFQNEAQLEKSRLLSDRFSAERPKGSFSTLEIQRTEQGDSAMYLCASRTALGNSPLHFGNGTRLTVT.

The chain uses TRBV16 and TRBJ1-1; D not certain. Germline CDR1 KGHSY, CDR2 FQNENV. This CDR3 is 13 amino acids long. Trimming pared 1 base from V and 1 base from J, leaving 4 bases between. The DNA for the CDR3 is TGTGCCAGCAGCCAATTTCCGAACACTGAAGCTTTCTTT. It specifies CASSQFPNTEAFF.

V usage is TRBV20-1 and J usage is TRBJ2-3; D may be TRBD1 or TRBD2 (6 bases each). The length of the CDR3 is 15 residues. Per the germline V gene, CDR1 is DFQATT and CDR2 is SNEGSKA (reference sequence). With 3 bases removed from V and 0 bases from J, the gap between germline ends came to 13 bases. CDR3: CSASSGGPSTDTQYF. The CDR3 region has the DNA TGCAGTGCTAGTAGTGGGGGGCCGAGCACAGATACGCAGTATTTT.

The chain combines TRBV13 with TRBJ1-1; D may be TRBD1 (6 bases). CDR1 is PRHDT, CDR2 FYEKMQ, per germline (reference sequence). Trimming pared 7 bases from V and 0 bases from J, leaving 15 bases between. The length of the CDR3 is 15 residues. As DNA, the CDR3 is TGTGCCAGCAATAACCAAGGGGGGATGAACACTGAAGCTTTCTTT. Protein sequence: CASNNQGGMNTEAFF.

This chain uses TRBV20-1 with TRBJ1-1; D is undetermined. This CDR3 contains 12 residues. The germline CDR1 and CDR2 sequences are DFQATT and SNEGSKA (reference sequence). V gave up 3 bases and J gave up 0 bases, with 5 bases separating them. DNA for the CDR3: TGCAGTGCTAGTTACATGAACACTGAAGCTTTCTTT. Translating gives CSASYMNTEAFF.

V usage is TRBV5-4 and J usage is TRBJ2-4; 8 bases fit TRBD2. V lost 2 bases to trimming and J lost 2 bases; unmatched junction nucleotides: 6. The CDR3 extends over 16 amino acids. Germline values: CDR1 SGHNT, CDR2 YYREEE (reference sequence). CDR3 DNA sequence: TGTGCCAGCAGCTTACGGGGGGGACAATCCAAAAACATTCAGTACTTC. The encoded protein is CASSLRGGQSKNIQYF.

The chain has TRBV7-2 and TRBJ1-5; D is undetermined. CDR3 size: 14 residues. Germline CDR1 and CDR2: SGHTA and FQGNSA. Trimming cost V 1 base and J 3 bases, with 7 bases left between them. The CDR3 DNA is TGTGCCAGCAGCTTAGTCCGGAACAATCAGCCCCAGCATTTT. This translates into CASSLVRNNQPQHF.

The V call is TRBV5-5, the J call TRBJ1-3, with 10 nucleotides matching TRBD1. The CDR3 contains 15 residues. Germline CDR1 reads SGHKS; CDR2 reads YYEKEE (reference sequence). With V trimmed by 2 bases and J by 8 bases, 7 bases remained unmatched. CDR3: CASSFNPGQGYTIYF. The CDR3 region has the DNA TGTGCCAGCAGCTTTAATCCGGGACAGGGGTACACCATATATTTT.